This T cell receptor beta chain appears in the sequencing data of a study of a mutant IDH1 vaccine in newly diagnosed glioma. General study findings and limits: Pseudoprogression appeared unlinked to shifts in leading peripheral T cell clonotypes.

Indicated time point: week 5, during vaccination. Vaccinated patients received 300 ug of mutant IDH1 20-mer peptide per dose, with topical imiquimod. Profiling relied on immunoSEQ multiplex PCR, and the TCRdb table lists in-frame clones only, not all of them. This table has 45,000 to 60,000 clones, over 75% appearing once. Trimming stripped 5 bases from V and 1 base from J, with 8 bases between. CDR3 length: 13 amino acids. Germline V gene lookup returns CDR1 LNHDA and CDR2 SQIVND (reference sequence). This clone occurred a few times. What it binds is unknown. The sequencing used PBMCs, collected from a glioma patient whose treatment included an IDH1 peptide vaccine. The clonotype was recovered from a man aged 45-65 years with glioma. The chain uses TRBV19 and TRBJ1-1; D is undetermined. This chain's CDR3 is CASSSQKNTEAFF. As DNA, the CDR3 is TGTGCCAGTAGTTCCCAAAAGAACACTGAAGCTTTCTTT.